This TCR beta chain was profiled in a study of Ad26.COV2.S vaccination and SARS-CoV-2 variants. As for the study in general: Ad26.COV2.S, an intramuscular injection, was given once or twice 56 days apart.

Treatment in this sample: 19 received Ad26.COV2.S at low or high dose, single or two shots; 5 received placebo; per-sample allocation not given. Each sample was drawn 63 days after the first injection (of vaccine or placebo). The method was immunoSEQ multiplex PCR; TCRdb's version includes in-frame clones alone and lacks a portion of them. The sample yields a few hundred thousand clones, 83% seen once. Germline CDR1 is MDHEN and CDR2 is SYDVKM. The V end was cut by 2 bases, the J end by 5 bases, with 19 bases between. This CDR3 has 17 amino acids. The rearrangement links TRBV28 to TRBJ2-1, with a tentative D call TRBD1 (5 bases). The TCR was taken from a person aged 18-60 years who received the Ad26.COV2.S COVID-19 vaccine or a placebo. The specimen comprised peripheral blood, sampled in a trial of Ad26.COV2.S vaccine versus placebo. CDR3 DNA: TGTGCCAGCAGTTTAACCCAGGTGTGGGGCGCCCACAATGAGCAGTTCTTC. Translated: CASSLTQVWGAHNEQFF.